This is a list of T cell receptor beta chains from one sample in a study of cytomegalovirus exposure and HLA in healthy donors. Only in-frame clones appear in the TCRdb table, and some are missing; sequencing was by immunoSEQ multiplex PCR. The table has more than 150,000 clones, under 80% seen once. Specimen: PBMCs. These receptor sequences come from a woman aged 25-40 years in good health and CMV-seropositive. Each CDR3 is given with its conserved first and last residue. Each record gives: CDR3 length, V gene, CDR3 protein.

10,TRBV19,CASGGREQFF
16,TRBV7-6,CASSLAPTGVDSPLHF
14,TRBV9,CASSQTGGGQPQHF
13,TRBV9,CASSTQQGGGYTF
12,TRBV7-2,CASSSTLSREFF
14,TRBV28,CASSLTGGEETQYF
16,TRBV4-2,CASSQERGTGKQPQHF
15,TRBV5-1,CASSLAQGSTDTQYF
16,TRBV7-4,CASSSWDRGAKNIQYF
15,TRBV6-5,CASSYSPPGALGYTF
14,TRBV6-5,CASSYYGSSYEQYF
15,TRBV4-2,CASSQVGGSTDTQYF
12,TRBV6-1,CASSPPNSPLHF
15,TRBV7-9,CASSLARGQVHEQFF
14,TRBV13,CASSLGTGGAEQYF
15,TRBV4-1,CASRRQVTGTSPLHF
16,TRBV5-8,CATTSGGHSSTDTQYF
17,TRBV18,CASSQGQGKGSYNEQFF
17,TRBV5-4,CASSFGGGGLRSEKLFF
13,TRBV11-3,CASSLGQNYGYTF
14,TRBV27,CASSLTGMYQPQHF
14,TRBV19,CASRKDRGGNTIYF
16,TRBV13,CASSFNSGGPTGELFF
11,TRBV6-5,CASSVRDEQYF
15,TRBV7-9,CASIASGANTGELFF
15,TRBV7-2,CASSSSGARTDTQYF
17,TRBV4-1,CASSVFSAGASYNEQFF
18,TRBV4-1,CASSQGGGTRVANQPQHF
16,TRBV7-9,CASSLLSGGASNEQFF
13,TRBV21-1,CASRNREYNEQFF
18,TRBV29-1,CSVGRDRGNLRGPYGYTF
14,TRBV10-3,CASAGTGGAYEQYF
14,TRBV10-2,CASSEVSGAYEQYF
13,TRBV18,CASSPPAGETQYF
13,TRBV7-9,CASSRTGAGELFF
14,TRBV6-1,CASSWVRQGNEQFF
14,TRBV2,CASRGAWGGQPQHF
14,TRBV7-3,CASSLRASQSEQFF
16,TRBV7-9,CSSILGPDSYTGELFF
12,TRBV5-4,CASSLDGQPQHF
17,TRBV30,CAWSVFPTGTGNEKLFF
17,TRBV21-1,CASSPFRGGPLNHEQYF
15,TRBV4-2,CASSPTSGVPYEQYF
18,TRBV7-9,CASSLGSGGPTDQETQYF
15,TRBV19,CASSNLAGGQETQYF
15,TRBV7-9,CASSDSTGMFYGYTF
14,TRBV15,CATSRGDRGREQYF
13,TRBV5-4,CASSLDLFSPLHF
15,TRBV7-3,CASSLEPVINSPLHF
16,TRBV9,CASGSMGQPANYGYTF
13,TRBV28,CASRRDSNQPQHF
17,TRBV19,CASSIPYGEGFNQPQHF
15,TRBV19,CASSSAIAGANVLTF
15,TRBV7-8,CASSSRWGGNYEQYF
16,TRBV2,CASSASTGISTDTQYF
13,TRBV7-2,CASSLSTPYEQYF